What follows is one T cell receptor (beta chain) and its context. The target antigen is unknown. Being one base from a much bigger clone, this may be a read error. This CDR3 contains 14 residues. Per the germline V gene, CDR1 is SGHAT and CDR2 is FQNNGV. Based on clinical symptoms, serum thyroxine and TRAb, thyroid ultrasound and orbital computed tomography, diagnoses were reached. This entry belongs to a study of T cells in Graves' hyperthyroidism and ophthalmopathy. Study results and limitations: Progression to ophthalmopathy was predicted a median of approximately 6.4 months early.

Amplified TCR beta CDR3 regions came from RNA transcripts. Researchers ran a first-round RT-PCR on the TCR CDR3 using the HTBI primer set. TCRdb re-called the multiplex PCR reads through MiXCR, storing one row per CDR3 protein. The table lists fewer than 350,000 distinct CDR3 sequences, approximately 16% of them singletons. V and J are TRBV11-2 and TRBJ1-1; D is undetermined. This clonotype was sampled from a woman in her fifties or sixties with Graves' hyperthyroidism that later progressed to Graves' ophthalmopathy. Sequencing was performed on blood. CDR3 DNA: TGTGCCAGCAGCTTAGCAGCCATGAACGCTGAAGCTTTCTTT. Its translation: CASSLAAMNAEAFF.